The clone carrying this T cell receptor (beta chain) appeared a few times. In TCRdb, the RT-PCR reads were re-called with MiXCR into one record per CDR3 protein. Here the sample spans about 700,000 distinct CDR3 sequences, approximately 15% being singletons. V was shortened by 2 bases and J by 6 bases, with 14 bases between the two germline ends. The germline V gene has CDR1 MNHEY and CDR2 SVGAGI. The CDR3 spans 15 residues. V and J are TRBV6-5 and TRBJ1-5; D is ambiguous. The sample comprised memory CD4+ T cells from blood. This TCR derives from a female donor in good health, serving as a healthy control. The CDR3 here is CASSYGMAAGQPQHF. CDR3 nucleotide sequence: TGTGCCAGCAGTTACGGGATGGCAGCCGGTCAGCCCCAGCATTTT.